This T cell receptor (beta chain) was captured by sequencing in a study of blood T cell repertoires in COVID-19. Only in-frame clones appear in the TCRdb table, and some are missing; sequencing was by immunoSEQ multiplex PCR. The profile shows about 220,000 clones, roughly 87% of them singletons. The CDR3 spans 15 residues. Germline CDR1 SGHTA, CDR2 FQGTGA. Trimming cost V 0 bases and J 0 bases, with 6 bases left between them. The sequence came from a middle-aged man with active or convalescent COVID-19. V gene TRBV7-3 combines with J gene TRBJ2-1; no clear D gene. The specimen sequenced was peripheral blood. The CDR3: CASSLTLASYNEQFF. DNA of the CDR3: TGTGCCAGCAGCTTAACCTTGGCCTCCTACAATGAGCAGTTCTTC.